This T cell receptor (beta chain) was recorded in a study of cytomegalovirus exposure and HLA in healthy donors. Turning to the study itself: Early release data held around 80 million unique TCRs from HLA-typed donors.

Unrecorded immune exposure was likely among donors, who were nominally healthy when sampled. Findings and caveats of the study: Apart from CMV serostatus, no immune exposure information was available.

The CDR3 runs 14 residues. Per the germline V gene, CDR1 is SEHNR and CDR2 is FQNEAQ (reference sequence). As regards this clone: The antigen is undetermined.

This PCR relied on a set of 60 Vbeta primers and 13 Jbeta primers. Data came from immunoSEQ multiplex PCR; TCRdb stores just in-frame clones and leaves some out. The table records 90,000 to 120,000 clones, over 80% of them present only once. The sequencing input was PBMCs. The receptor's source is a man aged 30-40 years in good health and CMV-seropositive. The gene calls are TRBV7-9 and TRBJ2-5; the D is unclear. The last part of the DNA fits TRBJ2-7 better; the J call may be wrong. CDR3 nucleotide sequence: TGTGCCAGCAGCTTAGGTCTAGAACCCTACGAGCAGTACTTC. Its protein product is CASSLGLEPYEQYF.